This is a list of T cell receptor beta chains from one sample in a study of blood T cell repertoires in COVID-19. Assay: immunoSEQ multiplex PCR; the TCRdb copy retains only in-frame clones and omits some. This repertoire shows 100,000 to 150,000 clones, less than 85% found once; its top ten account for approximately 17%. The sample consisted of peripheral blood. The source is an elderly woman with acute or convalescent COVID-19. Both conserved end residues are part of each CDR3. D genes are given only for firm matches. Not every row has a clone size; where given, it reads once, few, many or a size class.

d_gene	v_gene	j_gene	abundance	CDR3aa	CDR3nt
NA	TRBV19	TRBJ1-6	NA	CASSPGGSSYNSPLHF	TGTGCCAGTAGTCCCGGGGGGAGCTCCTATAATTCACCCCTCCACTTT
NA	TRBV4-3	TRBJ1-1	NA	CASSQEPDRRFAFF	TGCGCCAGCAGCCAAGAACCCGACAGGAGGTTTGCTTTCTTT
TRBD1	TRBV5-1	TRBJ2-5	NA	CASSPMTGGKETQYF	TGCGCCAGCAGCCCAATGACAGGGGGCAAAGAGACCCAGTACTTC
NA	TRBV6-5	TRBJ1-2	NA	CASRGGRENYGYTF	TGTGCCAGCAGGGGAGGACGCGAGAACTATGGCTACACCTTC
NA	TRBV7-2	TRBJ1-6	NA	CASSLVSGTLHF	TGTGCCAGCAGCTTAGTCTCCGGGACCCTCCACTTT
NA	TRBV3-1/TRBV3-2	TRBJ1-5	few	CASSQQGAQPQHF	TGTGCCAGCAGCCAGCAGGGTGCACAGCCCCAGCATTTT
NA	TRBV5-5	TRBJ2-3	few	CASSLDFTDTQYF	TGTGCCAGCAGCTTGGACTTCACAGATACGCAGTATTTT
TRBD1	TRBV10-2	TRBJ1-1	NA	CASSRNRGENTEAFF	TGCGCCAGCAGTAGGAACAGGGGGGAAAACACTGAAGCTTTCTTT
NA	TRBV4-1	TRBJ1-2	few	CASSLGGPQVIGYTF	TGCGCCAGCAGTCTCGGGGGACCTCAGGTAATAGGCTACACCTTC
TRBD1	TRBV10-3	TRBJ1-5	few	CAISDSDRGYQPQHF	TGTGCCATCAGTGATTCCGACAGGGGGTATCAGCCCCAGCATTTT
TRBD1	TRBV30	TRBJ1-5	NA	CAWSRDREQPQHF	TGTGCCTGGAGCCGGGACAGGGAACAGCCCCAGCATTTT
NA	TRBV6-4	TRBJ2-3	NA	CASSERARGTDTQYF	TGTGCCAGCAGTGAGCGGGCGCGAGGCACAGATACGCAGTATTTT
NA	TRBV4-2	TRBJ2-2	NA	CASSQDRDTRTGELFF	TGTGCCAGCAGCCAAGATCGGGATACCCGGACCGGGGAGCTGTTTTTT
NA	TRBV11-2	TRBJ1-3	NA	CASSLAPGNTIYF	TGTGCCAGCAGCTTAGCCCCGGGAAACACCATATATTTT
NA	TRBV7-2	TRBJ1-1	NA	CASSLAPRQQNTEAFF	TGTGCCAGCAGCTTAGCACCCCGACAGCAAAACACTGAAGCTTTCTTT
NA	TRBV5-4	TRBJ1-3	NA	CASSHQGNGGNTIYF	TGTGCCAGCAGCCACCAGGGGAACGGTGGAAACACCATATATTTT
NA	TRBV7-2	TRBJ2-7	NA	CASSPSVFGTSYEQYF	TGTGCCAGCAGCCCGTCGGTCTTCGGAACTAGCTACGAGCAGTACTTC
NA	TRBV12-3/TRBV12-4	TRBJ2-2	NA	CASGTSNTGELFF	TGTGCCAGCGGGACATCGAACACCGGGGAGCTGTTTTTT
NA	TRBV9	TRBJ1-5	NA	CASSVGQANQPQHF	TGTGCCAGCAGCGTAGGACAGGCCAATCAGCCCCAGCATTTT
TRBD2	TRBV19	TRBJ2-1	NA	CASSIRREGRAKFF	TGTGCCAGTAGTATTAGGCGGGAGGGACGAGCGAAGTTCTTC
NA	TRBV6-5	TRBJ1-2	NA	CASGATEEAYGYTF	TGTGCCAGCGGCGCGACGGAGGAGGCCTATGGCTACACCTTC
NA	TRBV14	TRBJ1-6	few	CASSQESGRGFPLHF	TGTGCCAGCAGCCAAGAATCGGGCCGGGGTTTCCCCCTCCACTTT
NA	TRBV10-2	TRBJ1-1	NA	CASRQGTEAFF	TGCGCCAGCAGACAGGGTACTGAAGCTTTCTTT
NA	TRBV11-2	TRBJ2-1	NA	CASSLSGLALSNEQFF	TGTGCCAGCAGCCTTAGCGGCCTAGCGCTTAGCAATGAGCAGTTCTTC
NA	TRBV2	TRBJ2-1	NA	CASNSGSYNEQFF	TGTGCCAGCAACAGCGGCTCCTACAATGAGCAGTTCTTC
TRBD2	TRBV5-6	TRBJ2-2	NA	CASSSLAESNTGELFF	TGTGCCAGCAGCTCCCTAGCGGAGTCGAACACCGGGGAGCTGTTTTTT
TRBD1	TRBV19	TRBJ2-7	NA	CATFDRASYEQYF	TGTGCCACCTTCGACAGGGCCTCCTACGAGCAGTACTTC
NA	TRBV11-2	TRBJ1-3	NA	CASSLDRFSGNTIYF	TGTGCCAGCAGCTTAGACAGGTTCTCTGGAAACACCATATATTTT
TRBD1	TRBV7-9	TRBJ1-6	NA	CASSAQSGTGPTALHF	TGTGCCAGCAGCGCACAATCCGGGACAGGGCCCACGGCCCTCCACTTT
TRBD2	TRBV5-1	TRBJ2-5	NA	CASSSGGTSGRGETQYF	TGCGCCAGCAGCTCAGGGGGGACTAGCGGGAGAGGGGAGACCCAGTACTTC
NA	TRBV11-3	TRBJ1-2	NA	CASSFRAGANYGYTF	TGTGCCAGCAGCTTTCGAGCAGGGGCTAACTATGGCTACACCTTC
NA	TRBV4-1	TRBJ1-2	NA	CASSPTGNYGYTF	TGCGCCAGCAGCCCGACAGGCAACTATGGCTACACCTTC
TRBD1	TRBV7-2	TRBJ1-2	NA	CASSLTLTGGAGYGYTF	TGTGCCAGCAGCTTAACTTTGACAGGGGGCGCAGGCTATGGCTACACCTTC
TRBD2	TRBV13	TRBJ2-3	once	CASGLAGDGTDTQYF	TGTGCCAGCGGATTAGCGGGAGACGGCACAGATACGCAGTATTTT
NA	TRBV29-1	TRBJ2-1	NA	CSVERSDRDNEQFF	TGCAGCGTTGAAAGATCGGACAGAGACAATGAGCAGTTCTTC
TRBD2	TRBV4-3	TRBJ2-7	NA	CASSHASGASYEQYF	TGCGCCAGCAGCCATGCTAGCGGCGCCTCCTACGAGCAGTACTTC
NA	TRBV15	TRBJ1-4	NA	CATSRDEAARGEKLFF	TGTGCCACCAGCAGAGATGAGGCTGCCCGCGGGGAAAAACTGTTTTTT
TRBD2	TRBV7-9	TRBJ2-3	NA	CASSLASGGTDTQYF	TGTGCCAGCAGCTTAGCCAGCGGGGGCACAGATACGCAGTATTTT
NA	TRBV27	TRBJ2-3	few	CASRSTNTDTQYF	TGTGCCAGCCGATCTACGAACACAGATACGCAGTATTTT
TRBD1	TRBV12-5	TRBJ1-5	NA	CASGLQLYPRGDSNQPQHF	TGTGCTAGTGGCCTGCAACTATACCCCAGGGGGGATAGCAATCAGCCCCAGCATTTT
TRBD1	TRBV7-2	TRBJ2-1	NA	CASSLGIPGQGDNEQFF	TGTGCCAGCAGCTTGGGGATACCGGGACAGGGAGACAATGAGCAGTTCTTC
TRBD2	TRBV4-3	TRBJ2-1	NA	CASSQGWGGYNEQFF	TGCGCCAGCAGCCAAGGGTGGGGGGGCTACAATGAGCAGTTCTTC
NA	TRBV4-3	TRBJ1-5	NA	CASSQVWGRANQPQHF	TGCGCCAGCAGCCAAGTGTGGGGCAGGGCCAATCAGCCCCAGCATTTT
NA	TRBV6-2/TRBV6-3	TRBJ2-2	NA	CASSYKRRRNTGELFF	TGTGCCAGCAGTTATAAACGGCGGCGGAACACCGGGGAGCTGTTTTTT
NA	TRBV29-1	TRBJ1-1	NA	CSVGGTGGTEAFF	TGCAGCGTTGGTGGGACGGGGGGGACTGAAGCTTTCTTT
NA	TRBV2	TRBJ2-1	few	CASSGTHYNEQFF	TGTGCCAGCAGCGGGACTCATTACAATGAGCAGTTCTTC
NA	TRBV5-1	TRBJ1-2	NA	CASSLDSSFYGYTF	TGCGCCAGCAGCTTGGACAGTTCTTTCTATGGCTACACCTTC
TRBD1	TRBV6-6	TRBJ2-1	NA	CASSPPGTGGNNEQFF	TGTGCCAGCAGTCCCCCCGGGACAGGGGGCAACAATGAGCAGTTCTTC
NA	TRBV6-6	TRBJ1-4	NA	CASSGGPEKLFF	TGTGCCAGCAGTGGAGGGCCCGAAAAACTGTTTTTT
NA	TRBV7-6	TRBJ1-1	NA	CASSLAQNTEAFF	TGTGCCAGCAGCTTAGCTCAGAACACTGAAGCTTTCTTT